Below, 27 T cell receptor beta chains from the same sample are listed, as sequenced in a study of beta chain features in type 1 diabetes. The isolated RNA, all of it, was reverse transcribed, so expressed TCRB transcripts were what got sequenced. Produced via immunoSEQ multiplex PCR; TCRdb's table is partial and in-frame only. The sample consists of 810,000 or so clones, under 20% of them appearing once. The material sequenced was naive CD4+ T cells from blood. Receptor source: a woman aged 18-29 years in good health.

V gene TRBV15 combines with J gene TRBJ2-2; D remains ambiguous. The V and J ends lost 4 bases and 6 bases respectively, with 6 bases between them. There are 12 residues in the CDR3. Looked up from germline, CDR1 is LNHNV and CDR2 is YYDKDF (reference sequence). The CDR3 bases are TGTGCCACCAGCATCCGATCCGGGGAGCTGTTTTTT. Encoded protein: CATSIRSGELFF.

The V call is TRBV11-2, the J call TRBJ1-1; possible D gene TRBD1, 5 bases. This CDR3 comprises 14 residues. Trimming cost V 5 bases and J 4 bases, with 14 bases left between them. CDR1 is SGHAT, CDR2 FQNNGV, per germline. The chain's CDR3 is CASSRDGTSTEAFF. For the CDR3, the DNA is TGTGCCAGCAGCAGAGATGGGACTTCCACTGAAGCTTTCTTT.

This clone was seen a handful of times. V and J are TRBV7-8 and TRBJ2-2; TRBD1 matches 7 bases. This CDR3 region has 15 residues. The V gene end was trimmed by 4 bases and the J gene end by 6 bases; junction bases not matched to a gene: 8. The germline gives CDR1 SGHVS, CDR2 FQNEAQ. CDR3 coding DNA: TGTGCCAGCAGCTGGGGACAGAGGGGCTCCGGGGAGCTGTTTTTT. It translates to CASSWGQRGSGELFF.

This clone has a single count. CDR3 DNA sequence: TGCGCCAGCAGCTTGGAGGGTCCCCCTTCTGGGGCCAACGTCCTGACTTTC. This codes for CASSLEGPPSGANVLTF. V gene TRBV5-1 combines with J gene TRBJ2-6; D is ambiguous. V lost 0 bases and J lost 1, with 11 bases in between. In germline, CDR1 is SGHRS, CDR2 YFSETQ. The CDR3 extends over 17 amino acids.

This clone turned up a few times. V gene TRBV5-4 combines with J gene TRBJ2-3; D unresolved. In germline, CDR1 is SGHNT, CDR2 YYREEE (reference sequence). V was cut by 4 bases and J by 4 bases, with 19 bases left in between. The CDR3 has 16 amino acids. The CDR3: CASSPSRARWADTQYF. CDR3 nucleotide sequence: TGTGCCAGCAGCCCCAGTAGGGCTAGGTGGGCAGATACGCAGTATTTT. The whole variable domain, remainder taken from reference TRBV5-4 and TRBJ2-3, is ETGVTQSPTHLIKTRGQQVTLRCSSQSGHNTVSWYQQALGQGPQFIFQYYREEENGRGNFPPRFSGLQFPNYSSELNVNALELDDSALYLCASSPSRARWADTQYFGPGTRLTVL.

Here the CDR3 DNA reads TGTGCCACAAGCTCAGGGCTCACTGAAGCTTTCTTT. This codes for CATSSGLTEAFF. J is TRBJ1-1 and V is TRBV6-5; tentatively, D is TRBD1 (5 bases). Germline V CDR1 and CDR2: MNHEY, SVGAGI. V lost 10 bases, J lost 4 bases, and 13 bases lay in between. The CDR3 runs to 12 residues.

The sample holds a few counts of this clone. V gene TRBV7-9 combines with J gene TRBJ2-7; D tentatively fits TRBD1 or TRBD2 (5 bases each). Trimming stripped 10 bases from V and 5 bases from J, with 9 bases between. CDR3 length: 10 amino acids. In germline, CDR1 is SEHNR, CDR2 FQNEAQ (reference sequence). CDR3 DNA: TGTGCCACCTTGGGACACGAGCAGTACTTC. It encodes CATLGHEQYF.

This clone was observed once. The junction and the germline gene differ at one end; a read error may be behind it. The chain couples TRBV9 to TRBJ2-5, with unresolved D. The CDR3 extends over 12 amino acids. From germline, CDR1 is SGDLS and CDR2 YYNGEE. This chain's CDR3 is CAGSSLPGTQYF. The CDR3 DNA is TGTGCCGGCAGTTCCTTACCAGGGACCCAGTACTTC. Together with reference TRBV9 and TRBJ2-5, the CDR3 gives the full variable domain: DSGVTQTPKHLITATGQRVTLRCSPRSGDLSVYWYQQSLDQGLQFLIQYYNGEERAKGNILERFSAQQFPDLHSELNLSSLELGDSALYFCAGSSLPGTQYFGPGTRLLVL.

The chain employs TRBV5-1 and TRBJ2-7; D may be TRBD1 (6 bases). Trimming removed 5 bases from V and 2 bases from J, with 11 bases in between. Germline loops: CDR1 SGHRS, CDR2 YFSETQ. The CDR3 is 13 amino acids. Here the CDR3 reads CASSRDNTYEQYF. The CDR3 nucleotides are TGCGCCAGCAGTAGGGACAACACCTACGAGCAGTACTTC.

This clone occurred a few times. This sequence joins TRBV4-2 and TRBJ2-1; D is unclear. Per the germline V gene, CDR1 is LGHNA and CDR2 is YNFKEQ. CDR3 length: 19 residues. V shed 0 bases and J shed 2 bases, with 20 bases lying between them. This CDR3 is CASSQDQVSTVGPYNEQFF. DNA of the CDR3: TGTGCCAGCAGCCAAGATCAAGTCTCGACGGTAGGCCCCTACAATGAGCAGTTCTTC.

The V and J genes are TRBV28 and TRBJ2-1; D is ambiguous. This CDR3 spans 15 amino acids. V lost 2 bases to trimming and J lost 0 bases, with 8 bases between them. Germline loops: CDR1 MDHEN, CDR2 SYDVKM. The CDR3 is CASSLTPISYNEQFF. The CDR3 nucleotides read TGTGCCAGCAGTTTAACCCCTATCTCCTACAATGAGCAGTTCTTC.

As DNA, the CDR3 is TGTGCCAGCAGCTTAGTTGGCTCCAGATTCTCCTACGAGCAGTACTTC. Residues: CASSLVGSRFSYEQYF. V and J are TRBV7-9 and TRBJ2-5; D is ambiguous. The J call is in doubt because the DNA end fits TRBJ2-7 better. The CDR3 runs 16 residues. CDR1 and CDR2 (germline): SEHNR, FQNEAQ (reference sequence).

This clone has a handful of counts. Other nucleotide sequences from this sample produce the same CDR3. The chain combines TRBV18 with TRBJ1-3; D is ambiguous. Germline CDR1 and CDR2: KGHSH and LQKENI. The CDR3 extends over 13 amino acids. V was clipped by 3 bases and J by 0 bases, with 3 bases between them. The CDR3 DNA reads TGTGCCAGCTCACCTGACTCTGGAAACACCATATATTTT. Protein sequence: CASSPDSGNTIYF.

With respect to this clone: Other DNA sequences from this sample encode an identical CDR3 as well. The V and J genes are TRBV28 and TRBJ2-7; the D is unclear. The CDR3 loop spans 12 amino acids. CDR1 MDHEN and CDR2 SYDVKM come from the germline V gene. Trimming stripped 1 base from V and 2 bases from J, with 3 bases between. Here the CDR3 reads CASSLSAYEQYF. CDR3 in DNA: TGTGCCAGCAGTTTATCAGCCTACGAGCAGTACTTC. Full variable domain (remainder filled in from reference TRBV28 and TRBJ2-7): DVKVTQSSRYLVKRTGEKVFLECVQDMDHENMFWYRQDPGLGLRLIYFSYDVKMKEKGDIPEGYSVSREKKERFSLILESASTNQTSMYLCASSLSAYEQYFGPGTRLTVT.

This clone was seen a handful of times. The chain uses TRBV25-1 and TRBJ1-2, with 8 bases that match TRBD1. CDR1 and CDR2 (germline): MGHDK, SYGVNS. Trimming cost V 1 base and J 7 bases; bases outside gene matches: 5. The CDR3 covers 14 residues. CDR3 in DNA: TGTGCCAGCAGTGAATCGGACAGGGTGGGTGGCTACACCTTC. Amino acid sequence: CASSESDRVGGYTF.

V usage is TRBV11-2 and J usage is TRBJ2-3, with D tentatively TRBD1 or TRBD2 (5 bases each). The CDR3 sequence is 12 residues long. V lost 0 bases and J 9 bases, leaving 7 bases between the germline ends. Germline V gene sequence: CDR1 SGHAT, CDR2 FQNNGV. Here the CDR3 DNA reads TGTGCCAGCAGCTTAGAGGGGGTCACGCAGTATTTT. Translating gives CASSLEGVTQYF.

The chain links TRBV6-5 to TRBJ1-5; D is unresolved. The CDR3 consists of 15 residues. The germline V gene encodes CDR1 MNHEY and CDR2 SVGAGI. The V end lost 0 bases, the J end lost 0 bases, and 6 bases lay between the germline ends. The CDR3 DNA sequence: TGTGCCAGCAGTTACTCGAGGGCTAGCAATCAGCCCCAGCATTTT. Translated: CASSYSRASNQPQHF.

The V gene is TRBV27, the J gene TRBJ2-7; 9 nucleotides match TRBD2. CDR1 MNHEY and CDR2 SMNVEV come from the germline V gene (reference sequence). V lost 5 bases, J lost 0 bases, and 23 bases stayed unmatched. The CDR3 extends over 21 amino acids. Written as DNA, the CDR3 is TGTGCCAGCAGTCCGTATTTTTACTCTCAGGGGACTAGCAACAACTCCTACGAGCAGTACTTC. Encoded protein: CASSPYFYSQGTSNNSYEQYF.

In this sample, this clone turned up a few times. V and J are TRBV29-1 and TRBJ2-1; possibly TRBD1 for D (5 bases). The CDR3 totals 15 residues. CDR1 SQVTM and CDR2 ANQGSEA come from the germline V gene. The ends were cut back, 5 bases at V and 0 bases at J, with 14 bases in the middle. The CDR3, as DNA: TGCAGCGTTCACACGACAGTCCGCTCCTACAATGAGCAGTTCTTC. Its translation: CSVHTTVRSYNEQFF.

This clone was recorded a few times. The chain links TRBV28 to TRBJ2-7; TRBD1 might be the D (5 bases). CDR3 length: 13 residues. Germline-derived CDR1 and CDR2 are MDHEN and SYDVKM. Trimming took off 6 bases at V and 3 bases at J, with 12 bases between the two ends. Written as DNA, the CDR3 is TGTGCCAGCAGGGACGGACATGTCTACGAGCAGTACTTC. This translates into CASRDGHVYEQYF. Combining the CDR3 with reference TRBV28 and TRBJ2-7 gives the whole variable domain DVKVTQSSRYLVKRTGEKVFLECVQDMDHENMFWYRQDPGLGLRLIYFSYDVKMKEKGDIPEGYSVSREKKERFSLILESASTNQTSMYLCASRDGHVYEQYFGPGTRLTVT.

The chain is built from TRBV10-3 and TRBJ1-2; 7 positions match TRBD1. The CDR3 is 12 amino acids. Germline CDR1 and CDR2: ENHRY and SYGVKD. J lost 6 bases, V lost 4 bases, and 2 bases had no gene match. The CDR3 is CAISGTGDGYTF. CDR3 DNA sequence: TGTGCCATCAGTGGGACAGGTGATGGCTACACCTTC.

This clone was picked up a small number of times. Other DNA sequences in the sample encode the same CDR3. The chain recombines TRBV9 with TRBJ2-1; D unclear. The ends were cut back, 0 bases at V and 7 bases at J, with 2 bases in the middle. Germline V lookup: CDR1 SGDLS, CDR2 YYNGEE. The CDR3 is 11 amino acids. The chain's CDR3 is CASSVDNEQFF. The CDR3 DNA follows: TGTGCCAGCAGCGTAGATAATGAGCAGTTCTTC.

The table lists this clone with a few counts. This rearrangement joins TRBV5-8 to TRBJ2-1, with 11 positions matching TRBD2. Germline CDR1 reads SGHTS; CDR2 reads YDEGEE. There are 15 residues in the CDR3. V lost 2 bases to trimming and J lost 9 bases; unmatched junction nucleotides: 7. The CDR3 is CASSFAASGRSEQFF. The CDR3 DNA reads TGTGCCAGCAGCTTTGCAGCTAGCGGGAGGAGTGAGCAGTTCTTC.

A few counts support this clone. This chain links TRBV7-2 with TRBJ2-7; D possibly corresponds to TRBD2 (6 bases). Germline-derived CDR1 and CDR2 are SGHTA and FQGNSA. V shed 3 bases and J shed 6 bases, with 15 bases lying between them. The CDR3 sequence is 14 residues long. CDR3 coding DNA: TGTGCCAGCAGCTTGACTAGGAGAGAGCTCGAGCAGTACTTC. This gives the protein CASSLTRRELEQYF.

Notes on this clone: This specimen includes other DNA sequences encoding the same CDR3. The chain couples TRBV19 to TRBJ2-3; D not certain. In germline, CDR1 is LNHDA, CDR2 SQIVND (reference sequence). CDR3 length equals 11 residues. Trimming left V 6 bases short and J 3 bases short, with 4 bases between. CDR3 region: CASSITDTQYF. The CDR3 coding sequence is TGTGCCAGTAGCATAACAGATACGCAGTATTTT. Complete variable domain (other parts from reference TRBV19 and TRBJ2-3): DGGITQSPKYLFRKEGQNVTLSCEQNLNHDAMYWYRQDPGQGLRLIYYSQIVNDFQKGDIAEGYSVSREKKESFPLTVTSAQKNPTAFYLCASSITDTQYFGPGTRLTVL.

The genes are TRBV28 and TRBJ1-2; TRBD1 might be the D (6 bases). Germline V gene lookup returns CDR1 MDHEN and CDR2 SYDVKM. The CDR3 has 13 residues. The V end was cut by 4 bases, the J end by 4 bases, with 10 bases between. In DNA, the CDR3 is TGTGCCAGCAGTTCAGGGGCAGGCTATGGCTACACCTTC. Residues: CASSSGAGYGYTF.

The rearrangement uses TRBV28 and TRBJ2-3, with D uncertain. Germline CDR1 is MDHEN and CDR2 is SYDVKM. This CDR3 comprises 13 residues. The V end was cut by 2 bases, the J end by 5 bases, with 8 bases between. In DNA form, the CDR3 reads TGTGCCAGCAGTTTACGAGGCGGAGATACGCAGTATTTT. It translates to CASSLRGGDTQYF.